A selection of T cell receptor beta chains follows, all from one sample in a study of CD8 T cells in Susac syndrome. One entry per CDR3 protein, called by TCRdb with MiXCR from the immunoSEQ multiplex PCR reads. The sample carries around 170,000 distinct CDR3 sequences, roughly 95% recorded once. The sample comprised CD4+ T cells from PBMCs. The source is a human donor with Susac syndrome. The CDR3 runs from the conserved cysteine through the conserved F or W. A D gene is named only where the DNA matches it firmly. Part of the rows lack a size; the others show once, few, many or a class for expanded clones.

d_gene	v_gene	abundance	j_gene	CDR3nt	CDR3aa
NA	TRBV4-1	NA	TRBJ1-2	TGCGCCAGCAGCCCCGTGGGTTGGGATGGCTACACCTTC	CASSPVGWDGYTF
TRBD1	TRBV29-1	NA	TRBJ1-2	TGCAGCGGCTTTACAGGGGGCCCATATGGCTACACCTTC	CSGFTGGPYGYTF
NA	TRBV9	NA	TRBJ1-2	TGTGCCAGCAGCGTAGCTACGAGTGGCTACACCTTC	CASSVATSGYTF
NA	TRBV29-1	NA	TRBJ2-7	TGCAGCGTTGTGCCGGTCGGGAATCCCTACGAGCAGTACTTC	CSVVPVGNPYEQYF
TRBD1	TRBV20-1	NA	TRBJ2-5	TGCAGCCGATCCGACAGGGGGACGGAGACCCAGTACTTC	CSRSDRGTETQYF
TRBD1	TRBV19	NA	TRBJ2-5	TGTGCCAGTAGAGAAAGGGACAGGGGGATTGAGACCCAGTACTTC	CASRERDRGIETQYF
NA	TRBV7-9	NA	TRBJ2-2	TGTGCCTGGGGGACAATGGGGACCGGGGAGCTGTTTTTT	CAWGTMGTGELFF
NA	TRBV30	NA	TRBJ2-7	TGTGCCTGGAGTTCACAGGGTTACGAGCAGTACTTC	CAWSSQGYEQYF
TRBD2	TRBV5-1	NA	TRBJ2-1	TGCGCCAGCAGCTTCGCCTGGGGGGGGGTTAGCTCCTACAATGAGCAGTTCTTC	CASSFAWGGVSSYNEQFF
NA	TRBV5-4	once	TRBJ2-3	TGTGCCAGCAGCTTGGTTGTATCTCCCACAGATACGCAGTATTTT	CASSLVVSPTDTQYF
NA	TRBV9	NA	TRBJ2-3	TGTGCCAGCAGCGTAGAAAGTGGACCACACACAGATACGCAGTATTTT	CASSVESGPHTDTQYF
TRBD2	TRBV19	NA	TRBJ2-1	TGTGCCAGTAGTATAGTCTGGGCGGGGGGGCCCTACAATGAGCAGTTCTTC	CASSIVWAGGPYNEQFF
TRBD1	TRBV12-3/TRBV12-4	NA	TRBJ1-1	TGTGCCAGCAGTTTAAGAGGACAGGGGACGACTGAAGCTTTCTTT	CASSLRGQGTTEAFF